The entry that follows covers one TCR beta chain sequence. As handled by the study authors: Amplification with reference gene primers provided the estimates of nucleated cell counts. Repertoires were generated with immunoSEQ multiplex PCR, while TCRdb's copy carries only in-frame clones and drops some. Clone size and V and J calls were adopted from that table, with D and trimming inferred from the DNA. The repertoire holds some 200,000 clones, with more than 75% as singletons. Germline V CDR1 and CDR2: LNHDA, SQIVND (reference sequence). This CDR3 region has 13 residues. The V and J ends lost 3 bases and 2 bases respectively, with 7 bases between them. These data come from a study of blood T cell repertoires in COVID-19.

The specimen was peripheral blood. The receptor was derived from a man between 18 and 29 years old with active or convalescent COVID-19. V gene TRBV19 combines with J gene TRBJ1-1; D not certain. For the CDR3, the DNA is TGTGCCAGTAGTATTGCGTCCAACACTGAAGCTTTCTTT. Its translation is CASSIASNTEAFF.